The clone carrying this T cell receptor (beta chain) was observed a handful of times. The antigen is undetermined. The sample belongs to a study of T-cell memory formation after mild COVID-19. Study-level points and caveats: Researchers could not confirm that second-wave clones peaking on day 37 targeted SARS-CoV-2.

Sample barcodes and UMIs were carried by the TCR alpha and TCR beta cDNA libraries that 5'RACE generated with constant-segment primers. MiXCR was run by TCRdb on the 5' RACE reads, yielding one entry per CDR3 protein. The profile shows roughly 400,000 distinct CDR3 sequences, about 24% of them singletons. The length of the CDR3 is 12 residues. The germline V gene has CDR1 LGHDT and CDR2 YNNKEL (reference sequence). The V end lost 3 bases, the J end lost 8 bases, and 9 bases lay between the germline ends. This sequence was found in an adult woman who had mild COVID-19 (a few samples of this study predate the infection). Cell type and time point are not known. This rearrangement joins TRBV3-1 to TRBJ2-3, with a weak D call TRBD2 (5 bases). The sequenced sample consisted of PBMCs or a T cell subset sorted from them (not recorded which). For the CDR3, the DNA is TGTGCCAGCAGCCATGGACTCGGTACGCAGTATTTT. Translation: CASSHGLGTQYF.